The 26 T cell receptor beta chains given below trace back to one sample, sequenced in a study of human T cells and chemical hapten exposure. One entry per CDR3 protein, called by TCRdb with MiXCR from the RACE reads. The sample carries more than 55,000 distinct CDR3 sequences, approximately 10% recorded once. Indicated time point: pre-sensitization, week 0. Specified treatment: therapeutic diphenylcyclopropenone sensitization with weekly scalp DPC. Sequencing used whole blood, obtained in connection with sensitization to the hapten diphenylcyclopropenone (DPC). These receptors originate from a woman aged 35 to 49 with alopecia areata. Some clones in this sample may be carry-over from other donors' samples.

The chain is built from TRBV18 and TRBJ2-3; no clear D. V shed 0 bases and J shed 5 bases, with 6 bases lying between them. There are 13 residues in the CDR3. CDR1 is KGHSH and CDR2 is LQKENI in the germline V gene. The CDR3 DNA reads TGTGCCAGCTCACCACCTGTGGAAGATACGCAGTATTTT. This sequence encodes CASSPPVEDTQYF. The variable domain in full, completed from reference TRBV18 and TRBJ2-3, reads NAGVMQNPRHLVRRRGQEARLRCSPMKGHSHVYWYRQLPEEGLKFMVYLQKENIIDESGMPKERFSAEFPKEGPSILRIQQVVRGDSAAYFCASSPPVEDTQYFGPGTRLTVL.

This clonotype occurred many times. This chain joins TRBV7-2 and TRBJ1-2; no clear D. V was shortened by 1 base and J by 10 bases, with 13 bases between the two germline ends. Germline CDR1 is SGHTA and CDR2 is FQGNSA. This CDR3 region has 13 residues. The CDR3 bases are TGTGCCAGCAGCTTAGGGAACCTCCGATCCTACACCTTC. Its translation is CASSLGNLRSYTF.

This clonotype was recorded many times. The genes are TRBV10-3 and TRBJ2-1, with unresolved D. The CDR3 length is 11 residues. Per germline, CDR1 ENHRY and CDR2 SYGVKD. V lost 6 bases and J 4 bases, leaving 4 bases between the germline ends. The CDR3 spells CAIRGYNEQFF. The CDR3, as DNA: TGTGCCATCAGGGGTTACAATGAGCAGTTCTTC.

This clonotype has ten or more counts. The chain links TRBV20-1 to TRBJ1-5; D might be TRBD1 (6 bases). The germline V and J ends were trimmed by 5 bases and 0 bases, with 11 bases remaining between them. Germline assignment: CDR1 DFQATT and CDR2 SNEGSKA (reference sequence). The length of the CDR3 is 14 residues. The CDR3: CSALRGYSNQPQHF. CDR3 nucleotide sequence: TGCAGTGCTCTCAGGGGTTATAGCAATCAGCCCCAGCATTTT.

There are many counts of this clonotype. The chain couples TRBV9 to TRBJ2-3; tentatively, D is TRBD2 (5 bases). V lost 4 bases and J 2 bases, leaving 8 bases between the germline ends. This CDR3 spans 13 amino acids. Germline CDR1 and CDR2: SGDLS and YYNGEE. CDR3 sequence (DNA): TGTGCCAGCAGCCGGGGTACCACAGATACGCAGTATTTT. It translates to CASSRGTTDTQYF.

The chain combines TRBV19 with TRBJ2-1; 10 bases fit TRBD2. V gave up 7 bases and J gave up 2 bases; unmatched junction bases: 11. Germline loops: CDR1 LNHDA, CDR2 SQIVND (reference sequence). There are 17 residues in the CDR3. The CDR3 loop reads CASTRGLAGDPYNEQFF. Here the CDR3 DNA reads TGTGCCAGTACAAGGGGGCTAGCGGGAGACCCCTACAATGAGCAGTTCTTC. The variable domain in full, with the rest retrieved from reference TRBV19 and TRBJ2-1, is DGGITQSPKYLFRKEGQNVTLSCEQNLNHDAMYWYRQDPGQGLRLIYYSQIVNDFQKGDIAEGYSVSREKKESFPLTVTSAQKNPTAFYLCASTRGLAGDPYNEQFFGPGTRLTVL.

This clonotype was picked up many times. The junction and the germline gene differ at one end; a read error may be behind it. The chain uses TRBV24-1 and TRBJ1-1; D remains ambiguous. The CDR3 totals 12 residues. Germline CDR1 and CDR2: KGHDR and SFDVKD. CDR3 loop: CATSDLNQQLTF. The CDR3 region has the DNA TGTGCCACCAGTGATTTAAATCAACAGCTCACCTTT.

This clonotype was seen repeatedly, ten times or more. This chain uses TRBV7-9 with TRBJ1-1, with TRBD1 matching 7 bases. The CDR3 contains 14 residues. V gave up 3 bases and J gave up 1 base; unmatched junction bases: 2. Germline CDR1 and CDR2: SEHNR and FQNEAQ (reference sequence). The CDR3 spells CASSFWTGNTEAFF. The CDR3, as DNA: TGTGCCAGCAGCTTTTGGACAGGGAACACTGAAGCTTTCTTT.

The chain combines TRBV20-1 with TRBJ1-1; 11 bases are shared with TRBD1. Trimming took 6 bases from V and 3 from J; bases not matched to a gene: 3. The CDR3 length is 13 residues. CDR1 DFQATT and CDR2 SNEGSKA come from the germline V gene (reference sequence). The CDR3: CSAGTGGDTEAFF. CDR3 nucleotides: TGCAGTGCAGGGACAGGGGGAGACACTGAAGCTTTCTTT.

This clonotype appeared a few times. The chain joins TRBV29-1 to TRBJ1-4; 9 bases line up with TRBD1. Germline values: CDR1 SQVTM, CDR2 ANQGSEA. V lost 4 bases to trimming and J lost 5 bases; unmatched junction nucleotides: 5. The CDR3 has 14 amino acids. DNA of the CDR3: TGCAGCGTTGTTACGGGACAGGGAAATGAAAAACTGTTTTTT. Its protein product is CSVVTGQGNEKLFF.

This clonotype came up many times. CDR3 sequence reads: CAISELGGPSTDTQYF. CDR3 bases: TGTGCCATCAGTGAGTTGGGGGGACCTAGCACAGATACGCAGTATTTT. This chain connects TRBV10-3 to TRBJ2-3, with D perhaps matching TRBD2 (6 bases). The CDR3 spans 16 residues. In germline, CDR1 is ENHRY, CDR2 SYGVKD. V lost 1 base and J lost 0, with 11 bases in between.

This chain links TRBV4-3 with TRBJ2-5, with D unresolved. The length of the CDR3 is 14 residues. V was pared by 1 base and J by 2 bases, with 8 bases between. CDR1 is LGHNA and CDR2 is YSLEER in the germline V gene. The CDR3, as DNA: TGCGCCAGCAGCCAAGTGGGCGGTCAAGAGACCCAGTACTTC. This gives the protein CASSQVGGQETQYF.

The CDR3 is CASSSPGTGSNQPQHF. CDR3 bases: TGTGCCAGCAGTTCCCCCGGGACAGGGAGCAATCAGCCCCAGCATTTT. The chain joins TRBV6-6 to TRBJ1-5; 9 bases match TRBD1. The CDR3 runs 16 residues. V shed 4 bases and J 1 base; nucleotides not matched to a gene: 5. Germline V gives CDR1 MNHNY, CDR2 SVGAGI (reference sequence).

The CDR3 DNA is TGCGCCAGCAGCCAAGATTTTAATACCCCGGTCTACTTC. Its protein product is CASSQDFNTPVYF. The chain is built from TRBV4-3 and TRBJ2-7, with D uncertain. V lost 0 bases and J lost 13, with 16 bases in between. From germline, CDR1 is LGHNA and CDR2 YSLEER. This CDR3 comprises 13 residues.

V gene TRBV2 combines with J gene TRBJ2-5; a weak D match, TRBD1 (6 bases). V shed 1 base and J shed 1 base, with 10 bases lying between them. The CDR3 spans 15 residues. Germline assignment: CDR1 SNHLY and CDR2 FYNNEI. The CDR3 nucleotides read TGTGCCAGCAGTGAAGTCAGGGGACCCCAAGAGACCCAGTACTTC. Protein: CASSEVRGPQETQYF.

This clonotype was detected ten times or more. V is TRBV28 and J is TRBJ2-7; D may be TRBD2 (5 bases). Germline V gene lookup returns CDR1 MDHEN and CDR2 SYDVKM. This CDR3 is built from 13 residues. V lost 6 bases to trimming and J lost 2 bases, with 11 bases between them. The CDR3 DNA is TGTGCCAGCAGCCGGGGTTCTACCTACGAGCAGTACTTC. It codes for CASSRGSTYEQYF.

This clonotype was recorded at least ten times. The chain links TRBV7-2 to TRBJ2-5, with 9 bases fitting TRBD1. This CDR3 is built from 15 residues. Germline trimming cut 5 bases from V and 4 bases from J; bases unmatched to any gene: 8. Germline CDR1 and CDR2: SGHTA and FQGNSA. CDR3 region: CASSRGQGGRETQYF. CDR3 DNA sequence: TGTGCCAGCAGCAGGGGACAGGGCGGCCGAGAGACCCAGTACTTC.

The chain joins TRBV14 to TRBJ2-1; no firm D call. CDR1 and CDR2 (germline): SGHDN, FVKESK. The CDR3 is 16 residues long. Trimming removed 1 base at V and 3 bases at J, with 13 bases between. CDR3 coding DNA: TGTGCCAGCAGCCAAGCTCAACAGTCCTACTACAATGAGCAGTTCTTC. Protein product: CASSQAQQSYYNEQFF.

CDR3 amino acids: CASSFGTSGGWGETQYF. The CDR3 bases are TGTGCCAGCAGCTTTGGGACTAGCGGGGGATGGGGAGAGACCCAGTACTTC. The chain combines TRBV7-2 with TRBJ2-5; 14 bases match TRBD2. V shed 3 bases, J shed 4 bases, and the junction held 7 bases outside the gene matches. CDR3 length: 17 amino acids. In germline, CDR1 is SGHTA, CDR2 FQGNSA.

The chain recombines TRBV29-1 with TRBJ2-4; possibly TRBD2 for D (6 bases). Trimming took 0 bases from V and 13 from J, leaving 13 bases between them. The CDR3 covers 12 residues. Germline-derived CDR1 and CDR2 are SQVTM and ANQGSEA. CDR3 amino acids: CSVEDHAGFQYF. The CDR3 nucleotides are TGCAGCGTTGAAGATCATGCGGGATTCCAGTACTTC.

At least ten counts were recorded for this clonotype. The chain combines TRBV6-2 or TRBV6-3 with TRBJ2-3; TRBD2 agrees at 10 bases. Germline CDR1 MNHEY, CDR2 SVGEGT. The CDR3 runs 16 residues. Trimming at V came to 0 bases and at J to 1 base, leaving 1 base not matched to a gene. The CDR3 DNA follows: TGTGCCAGCAGTTACTCGGGGACTAGCGGCACAGATACGCAGTATTTT. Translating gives CASSYSGTSGTDTQYF.

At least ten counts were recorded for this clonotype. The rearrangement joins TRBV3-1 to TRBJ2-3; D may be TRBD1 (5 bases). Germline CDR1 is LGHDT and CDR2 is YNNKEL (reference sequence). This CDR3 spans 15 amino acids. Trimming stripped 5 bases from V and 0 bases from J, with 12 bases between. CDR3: CASSAGPGSTDTQYF. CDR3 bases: TGTGCCAGCAGCGCAGGGCCAGGTAGCACAGATACGCAGTATTTT.

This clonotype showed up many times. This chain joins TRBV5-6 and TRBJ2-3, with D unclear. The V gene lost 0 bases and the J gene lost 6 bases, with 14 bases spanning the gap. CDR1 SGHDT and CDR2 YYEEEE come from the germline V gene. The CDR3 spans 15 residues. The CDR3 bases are TGTGCCAGCAGCTTGGTAGTAGGACCAGACGATACGCAGTATTTT. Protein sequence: CASSLVVGPDDTQYF.

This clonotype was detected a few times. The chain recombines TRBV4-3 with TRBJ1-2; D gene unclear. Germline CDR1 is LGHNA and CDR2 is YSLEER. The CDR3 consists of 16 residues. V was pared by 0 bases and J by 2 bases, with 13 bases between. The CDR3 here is CASSQDMADQNYGYTF. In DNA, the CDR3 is TGCGCCAGCAGCCAAGATATGGCCGATCAAAACTATGGCTACACCTTC.

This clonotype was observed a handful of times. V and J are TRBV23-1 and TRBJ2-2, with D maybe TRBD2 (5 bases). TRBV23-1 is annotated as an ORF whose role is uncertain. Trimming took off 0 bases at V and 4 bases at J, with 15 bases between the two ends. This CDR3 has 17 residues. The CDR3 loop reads CASSQSVGVPVTGELFF. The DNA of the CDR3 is TGCGCCAGCAGTCAATCGGTCGGGGTTCCCGTCACCGGGGAGCTGTTTTTT.

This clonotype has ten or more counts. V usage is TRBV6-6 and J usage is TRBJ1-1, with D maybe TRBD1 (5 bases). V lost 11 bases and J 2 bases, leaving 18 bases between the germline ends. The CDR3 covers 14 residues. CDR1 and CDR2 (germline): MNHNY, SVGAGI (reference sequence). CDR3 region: CAGWKGRTNTEAFF. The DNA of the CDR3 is TGTGCCGGATGGAAGGGACGGACTAACACTGAAGCTTTCTTT.